Described below is a single T cell receptor (beta chain) sequence and its context. This sample stems from a study of CD8 T cells in Susac syndrome. Sequencing of TCR beta was carried out in blood CD8+ and CD4+ T cells. Reverse transcription of 0.5 to 1 ug RNA was performed with random hexamers. It was immunoSEQ multiplex PCR that amplified TCR beta CDR3 across 54 Vbeta and 13 Jbeta. TCRdb passed the immunoSEQ multiplex PCR reads through MiXCR, listing each CDR3 protein once. This sample carries about 300,000 distinct CDR3 sequences, 85% of them seen once, and the ten largest clones take 0.2% to 0.25%. The CDR3 covers 14 residues. Germline V CDR1 and CDR2: SEHNR, FQNEAQ (reference sequence). Trimming cost V 1 base and J 2 bases, with 7 bases left between them.

The J gene is TRBJ2-3, the V gene TRBV7-9; unclear D gene. The TCR sequence derives from a human donor with multiple sclerosis. The source material was CD8+ T cells from PBMCs. The CDR3 sequence: CASSLVSATDTQYF. CDR3 bases: TGTGCCAGCAGCTTAGTATCCGCCACAGATACGCAGTATTTT.